Listed below are T cell receptor beta chains from one sample, sequenced in a study of blood T cell repertoires in COVID-19. TCRdb keeps only in-frame clones here, not all; method: immunoSEQ multiplex PCR. The sample records under 200,000 clones, roughly 87% being singletons. Sequencing used peripheral blood. All receptors come from a man in his fifties or sixties with active or convalescent COVID-19. CDR3s include the opening cysteine and the closing phenylalanine or tryptophan. The D gene is left open where the match is weak. Not all rows give a size; the values are once, few, many and, for expanded clones, a class.

CDR3 DNA | CDR3 protein | CDR3 length | V gene | clone size | J gene | D gene
TGTGCCAGCAGTTTTAGCGAGGTACAGCCCCAGCATTTT | CASSFSEVQPQHF | 13 | TRBV12-3/TRBV12-4 | - | TRBJ1-5 | -
TGTGGTTCGGGCAGGGGTAACTATGGCTACACCTTC | CGSGRGNYGYTF | 12 | TRBV28 | - | TRBJ1-2 | -
TGTGCCAGCAGTTACTCGGGACTAGGAGCAGATACGCAGTATTTT | CASSYSGLGADTQYF | 15 | TRBV6-5 | - | TRBJ2-3 | TRBD2
TGTGCCAGCCGAGGGACTAGCGGACAAGAGACCCAGTACTTC | CASRGTSGQETQYF | 14 | TRBV6-5 | - | TRBJ2-5 | TRBD2
TGTGCCAGCAGTCTAGCGGGGCACGCGGGCGGGGAGCTGTTTTTT | CASSLAGHAGGELFF | 15 | TRBV2 | - | TRBJ2-2 | TRBD2
TGTGCCAGCAGCCAAGGTGCAGGCTACGAGCAGTACTTC | CASSQGAGYEQYF | 13 | TRBV3-1/TRBV3-2 | - | TRBJ2-7 | -
TGTGCCAGCAGCCTTAGCGGGCTCACAGATACGCAGTATTTT | CASSLSGLTDTQYF | 14 | TRBV2 | - | TRBJ2-3 | TRBD2
TGTGCCAGCAGCTTAGAGGGAAAGGGGGTGGAGACCCAGTACTTC | CASSLEGKGVETQYF | 15 | TRBV7-7 | - | TRBJ2-5 | -
TGTGCCAGCAGCAAAGTCAGGGGGGCTAATGAAAAACTGTTTTTT | CASSKVRGANEKLFF | 15 | TRBV21-1 | - | TRBJ1-4 | -
TGCGCCAGCTTGGGGGGGGCGTCCACGGCCCAGTACTTC | CASLGGASTAQYF | 13 | TRBV5-1 | - | TRBJ2-5 | -
TGTGCCAGCTCACCAGTGTCAGGGGCTAGTGAAGCTTTCTTT | CASSPVSGASEAFF | 14 | TRBV18 | - | TRBJ1-1 | -
TGTGCCAGCAGCCAAATGAGTACCCGGCCCACGGGTAAAAGAAACACCATATATTTT | CASSQMSTRPTGKRNTIYF | 19 | TRBV3-1/TRBV3-2 | few | TRBJ1-3 | -
TGTGCCAGCACCAGGGACAGGGGCTCCTGGGGGGCTGAAGCTTTCTTT | CASTRDRGSWGAEAFF | 16 | TRBV2 | - | TRBJ1-1 | TRBD1
TGTGCCAGTAGTAAAGGCGGAACTAATGAAAAACTGTTTTTT | CASSKGGTNEKLFF | 14 | TRBV19 | - | TRBJ1-4 | -
TGTGCCAGCAGCTTAACAGACACCTACAATGAGCAGTTCTTC | CASSLTDTYNEQFF | 14 | TRBV7-2 | - | TRBJ2-1 | -
TGTGCCAGCAGTGAAAACAGGGTCAAAGCTAACTATGGCTACACCTTC | CASSENRVKANYGYTF | 16 | TRBV2 | - | TRBJ1-2 | -
TGTGCCAGCAGGCAACCTCAGGGGATTGGGCGCCAAGCTTTCTTT | CASRQPQGIGRQAFF | 15 | TRBV2 | - | TRBJ1-1 | -